This T cell receptor (beta chain) was observed in a study of beta chain features in type 1 diabetes. This clone was recorded only once. Its antigen is not identified. Points from the study as a whole: Patients with type 1 diabetes carried fewer insertions and had more deletions at their VDJ junctions. Researchers report that Type 1 diabetes patients had moderately but significantly shorter TCRB CDR3s across all four CD4+ subsets. There was a possibility that cDNA sequencing over-represented cells with high TCR expression.

Every donor provided one heparinised blood draw, which averaged roughly 120 mL. All of the isolated RNA was reverse transcribed, so expressed TCRB transcripts were sequenced. Using immunoSEQ multiplex PCR, the repertoire was profiled, and TCRdb retains in-frame clones only, with some absent. The top ten clones hold 0.053% of a sample with about 260,000 clones, around 68% of them seen once. CDR1 SQVTM and CDR2 ANQGSEA come from the germline V gene. The CDR3 contains 15 residues. Trimming cost V 7 bases and J 3 bases, with 20 bases left between them. This sequence joins TRBV29-1 and TRBJ2-3; TRBD1 might be the D (6 bases). Sequenced input: naive CD4+ T cells from blood. This TCR came from a man aged 30 to 39 in good health. CDR3 bases: TGCAGCGCCCTACAGGGTATAGGTTTGACAGATACGCAGTATTTT. Protein: CSALQGIGLTDTQYF.